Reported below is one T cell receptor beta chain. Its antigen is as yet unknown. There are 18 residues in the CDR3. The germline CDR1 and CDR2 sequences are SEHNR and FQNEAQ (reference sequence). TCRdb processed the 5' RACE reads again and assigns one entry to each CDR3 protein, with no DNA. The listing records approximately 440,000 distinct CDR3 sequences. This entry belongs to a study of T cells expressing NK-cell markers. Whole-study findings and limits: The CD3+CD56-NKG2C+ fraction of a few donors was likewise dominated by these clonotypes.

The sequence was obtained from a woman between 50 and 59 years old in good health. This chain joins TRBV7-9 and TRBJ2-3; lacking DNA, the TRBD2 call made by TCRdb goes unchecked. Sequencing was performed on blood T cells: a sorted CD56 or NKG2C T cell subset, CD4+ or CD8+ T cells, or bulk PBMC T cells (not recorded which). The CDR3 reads CASRGRIGLAGITDTQYF.